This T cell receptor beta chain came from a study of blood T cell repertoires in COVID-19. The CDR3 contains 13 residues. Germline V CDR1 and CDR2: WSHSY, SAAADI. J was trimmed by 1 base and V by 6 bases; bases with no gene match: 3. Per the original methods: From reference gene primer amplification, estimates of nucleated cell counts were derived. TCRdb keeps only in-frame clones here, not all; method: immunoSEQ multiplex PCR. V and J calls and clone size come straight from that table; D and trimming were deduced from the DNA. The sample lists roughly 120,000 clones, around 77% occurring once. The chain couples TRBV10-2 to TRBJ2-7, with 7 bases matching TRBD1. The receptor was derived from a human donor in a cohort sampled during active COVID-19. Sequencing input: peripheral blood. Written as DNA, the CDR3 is TGCGCCAGCAGCGGACAGGTTTCCTACGAGCAGTACTTC. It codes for CASSGQVSYEQYF.